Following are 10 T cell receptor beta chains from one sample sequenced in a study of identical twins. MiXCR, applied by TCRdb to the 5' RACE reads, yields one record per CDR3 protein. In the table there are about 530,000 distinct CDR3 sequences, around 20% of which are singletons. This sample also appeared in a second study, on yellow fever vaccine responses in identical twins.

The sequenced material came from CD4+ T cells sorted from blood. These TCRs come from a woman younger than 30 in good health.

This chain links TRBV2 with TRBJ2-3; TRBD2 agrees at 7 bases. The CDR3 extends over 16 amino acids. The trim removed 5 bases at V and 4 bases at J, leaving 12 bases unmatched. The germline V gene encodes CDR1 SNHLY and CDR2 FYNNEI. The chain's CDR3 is CASSRLAGHISDTQYF. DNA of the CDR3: TGTGCCAGCAGTCGACTAGCAGGGCATATCTCAGATACGCAGTATTTT.

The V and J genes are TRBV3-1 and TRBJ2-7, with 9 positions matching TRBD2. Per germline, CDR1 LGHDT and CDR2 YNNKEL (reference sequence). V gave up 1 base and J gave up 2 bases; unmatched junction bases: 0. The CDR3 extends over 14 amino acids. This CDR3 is CASSQGGRAYEQYF. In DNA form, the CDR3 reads TGTGCCAGCAGCCAAGGCGGGAGGGCCTACGAGCAGTACTTC.

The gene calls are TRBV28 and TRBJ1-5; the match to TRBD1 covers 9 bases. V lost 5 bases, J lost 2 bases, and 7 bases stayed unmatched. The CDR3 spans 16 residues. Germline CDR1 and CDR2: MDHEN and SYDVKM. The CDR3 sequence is CASSVQGALGNQPQHF. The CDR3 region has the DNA TGTGCCAGCAGTGTACAGGGGGCTTTGGGCAATCAGCCCCAGCATTTT.

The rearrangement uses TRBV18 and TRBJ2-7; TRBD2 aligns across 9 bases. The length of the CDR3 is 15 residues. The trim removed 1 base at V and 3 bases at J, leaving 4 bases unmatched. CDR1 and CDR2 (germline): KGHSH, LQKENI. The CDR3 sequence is CASSPRLADNYEQYF. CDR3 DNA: TGTGCCAGCTCACCACGACTAGCGGATAACTACGAGCAGTACTTC.

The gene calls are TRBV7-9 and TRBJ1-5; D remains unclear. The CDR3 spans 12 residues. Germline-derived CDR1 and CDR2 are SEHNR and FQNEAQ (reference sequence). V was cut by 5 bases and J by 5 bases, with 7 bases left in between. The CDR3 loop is CASSTTDQPQHF. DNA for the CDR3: TGTGCCAGCAGCACGACCGATCAGCCCCAGCATTTT.

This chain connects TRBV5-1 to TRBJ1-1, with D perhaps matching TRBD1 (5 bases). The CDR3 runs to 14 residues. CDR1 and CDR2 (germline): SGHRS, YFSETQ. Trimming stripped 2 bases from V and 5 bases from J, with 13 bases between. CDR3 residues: CASSFAPGLTEAFF. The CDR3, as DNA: TGCGCCAGCAGCTTTGCGCCGGGGCTAACTGAAGCTTTCTTT.

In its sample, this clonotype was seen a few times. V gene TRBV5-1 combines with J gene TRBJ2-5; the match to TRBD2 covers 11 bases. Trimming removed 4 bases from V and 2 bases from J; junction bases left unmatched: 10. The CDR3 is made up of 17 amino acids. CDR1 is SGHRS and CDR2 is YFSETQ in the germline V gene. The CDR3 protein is CASSLNSGRARQETQYF. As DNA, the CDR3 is TGCGCCAGCAGCCTTAATAGCGGGAGGGCCCGTCAAGAGACCCAGTACTTC. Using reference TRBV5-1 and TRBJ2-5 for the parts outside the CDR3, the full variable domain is KAGVTQTPRYLIKTRGQQVTLSCSPISGHRSVSWYQQTPGQGLQFLFEYFSETQRNKGNFPGRFSGRQFSNSRSEMNVSTLELGDSALYLCASSLNSGRARQETQYFGPGTRLLVL.

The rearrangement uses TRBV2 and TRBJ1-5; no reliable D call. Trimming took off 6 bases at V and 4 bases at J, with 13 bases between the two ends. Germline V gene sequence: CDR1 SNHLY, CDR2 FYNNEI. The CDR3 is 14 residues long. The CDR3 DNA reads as TGTGCCAGCAGATTCATAGCTGGAAATCAGCCCCAGCATTTT. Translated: CASRFIAGNQPQHF.

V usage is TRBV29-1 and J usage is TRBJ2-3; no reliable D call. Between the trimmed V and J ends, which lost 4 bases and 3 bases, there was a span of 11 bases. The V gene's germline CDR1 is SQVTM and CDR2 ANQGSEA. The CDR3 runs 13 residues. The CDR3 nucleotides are TGCAGCGTTGGGCCAAGGTTGACAGATACGCAGTATTTT. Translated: CSVGPRLTDTQYF.

The CDR3 bases are TGTGCCAGCAGATGGGACAGACCAAACACCGGGGAGCTGTTTTTT. It is translated as CASRWDRPNTGELFF. This sequence joins TRBV6-1 and TRBJ2-2; 7 bases are shared with TRBD1. V gave up 6 bases and J gave up 2 bases; unmatched junction bases: 6. The germline V gene has CDR1 MNHNS and CDR2 SASEGT. The CDR3 is made up of 15 amino acids.